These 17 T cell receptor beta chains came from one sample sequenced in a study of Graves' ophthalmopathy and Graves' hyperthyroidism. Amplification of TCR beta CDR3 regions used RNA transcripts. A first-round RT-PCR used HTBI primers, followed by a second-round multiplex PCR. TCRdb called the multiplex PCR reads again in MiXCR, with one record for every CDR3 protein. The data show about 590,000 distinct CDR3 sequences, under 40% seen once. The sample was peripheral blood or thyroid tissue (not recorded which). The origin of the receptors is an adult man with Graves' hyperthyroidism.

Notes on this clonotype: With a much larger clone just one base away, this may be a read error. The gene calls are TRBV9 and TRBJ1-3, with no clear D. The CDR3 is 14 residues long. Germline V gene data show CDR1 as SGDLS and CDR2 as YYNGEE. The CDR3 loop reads CASSVGDEENTVYF. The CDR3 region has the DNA TGTGCCAGCAGCGTAGGTGATGAAGAAAACACCGTATATTTT.

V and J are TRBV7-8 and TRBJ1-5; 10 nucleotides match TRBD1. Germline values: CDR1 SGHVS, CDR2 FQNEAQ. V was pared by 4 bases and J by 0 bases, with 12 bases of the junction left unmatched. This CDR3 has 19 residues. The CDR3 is CASSSQPRTGGYSNQPQHF. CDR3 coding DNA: TGTGCCAGCAGCTCTCAACCACGGACAGGGGGTTATAGCAATCAGCCCCAGCATTTT.

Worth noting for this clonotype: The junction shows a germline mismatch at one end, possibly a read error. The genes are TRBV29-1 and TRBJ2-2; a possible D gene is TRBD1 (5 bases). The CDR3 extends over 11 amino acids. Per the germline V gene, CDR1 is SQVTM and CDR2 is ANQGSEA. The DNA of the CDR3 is TGCAGCGGGACACAGGTTGGTGAGCAGTTTTTT. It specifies CSGTQVGEQFF.

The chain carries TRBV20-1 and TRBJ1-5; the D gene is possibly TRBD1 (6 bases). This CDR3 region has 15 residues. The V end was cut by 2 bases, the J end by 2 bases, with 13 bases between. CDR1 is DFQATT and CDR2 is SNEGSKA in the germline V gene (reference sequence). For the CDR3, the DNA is TGCAGTGCTAGACCGGTGGGACACCGCAATCAGCCCCAGCATTTT. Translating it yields CSARPVGHRNQPQHF.

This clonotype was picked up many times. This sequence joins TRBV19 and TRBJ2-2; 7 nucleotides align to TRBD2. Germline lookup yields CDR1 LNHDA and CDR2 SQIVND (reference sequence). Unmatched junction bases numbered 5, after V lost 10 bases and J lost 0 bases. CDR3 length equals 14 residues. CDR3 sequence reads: CATIGLANTGELFF. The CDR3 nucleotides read TGTGCCACCATCGGACTAGCGAACACCGGGGAGCTGTTTTTT.

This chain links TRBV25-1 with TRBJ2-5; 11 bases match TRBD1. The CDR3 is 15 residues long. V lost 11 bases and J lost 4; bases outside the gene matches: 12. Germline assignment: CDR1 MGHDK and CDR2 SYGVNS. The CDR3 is CAWSPGQGVRETQYF. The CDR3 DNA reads TGTGCCTGGAGTCCGGGACAGGGGGTCCGAGAGACCCAGTACTTC.

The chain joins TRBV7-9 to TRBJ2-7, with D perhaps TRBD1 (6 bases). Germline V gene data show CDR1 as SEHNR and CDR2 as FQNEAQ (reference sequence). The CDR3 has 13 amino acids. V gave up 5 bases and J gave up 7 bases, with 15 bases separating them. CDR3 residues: CASSRGMDNEQYF. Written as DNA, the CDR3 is TGTGCCAGCAGCAGGGGGATGGACAATGAGCAGTACTTC.

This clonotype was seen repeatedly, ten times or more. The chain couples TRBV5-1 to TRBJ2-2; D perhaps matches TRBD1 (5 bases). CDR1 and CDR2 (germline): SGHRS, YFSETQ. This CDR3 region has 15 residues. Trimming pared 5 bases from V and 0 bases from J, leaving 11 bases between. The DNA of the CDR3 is TGCGCCAGCAGTTATCAGGGTACGAACACCGGGGAGCTGTTTTTT. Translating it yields CASSYQGTNTGELFF.

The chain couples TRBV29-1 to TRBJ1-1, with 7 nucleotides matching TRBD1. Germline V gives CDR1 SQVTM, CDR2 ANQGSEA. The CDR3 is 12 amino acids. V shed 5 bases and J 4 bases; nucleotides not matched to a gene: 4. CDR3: CSVSQGSTEAFF. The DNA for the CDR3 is TGCAGCGTTTCACAGGGGAGCACTGAAGCTTTCTTT.

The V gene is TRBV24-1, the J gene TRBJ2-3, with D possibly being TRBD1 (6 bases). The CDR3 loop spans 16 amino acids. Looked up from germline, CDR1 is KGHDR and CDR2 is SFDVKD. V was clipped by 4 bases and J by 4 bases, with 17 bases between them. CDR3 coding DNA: TGTGCCACCAGTGAATCCGGACAGCCCAATTCAGATACGCAGTATTTT. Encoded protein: CATSESGQPNSDTQYF.

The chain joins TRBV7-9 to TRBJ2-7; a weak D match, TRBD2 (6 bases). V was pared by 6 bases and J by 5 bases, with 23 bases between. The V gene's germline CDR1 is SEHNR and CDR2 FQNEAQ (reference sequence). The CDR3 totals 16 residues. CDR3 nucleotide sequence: TGTGCCAGCAGTTACGGGCAGGAGGGGTGGATGGACGAGCAGTACTTC. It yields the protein CASSYGQEGWMDEQYF.

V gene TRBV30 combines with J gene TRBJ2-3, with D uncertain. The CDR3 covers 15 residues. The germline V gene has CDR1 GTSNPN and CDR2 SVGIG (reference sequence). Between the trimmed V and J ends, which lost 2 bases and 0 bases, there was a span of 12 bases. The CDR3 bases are TGTGCCTGGAGTCCTCCCCGGCTTAGCACAGATACGCAGTATTTT. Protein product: CAWSPPRLSTDTQYF.

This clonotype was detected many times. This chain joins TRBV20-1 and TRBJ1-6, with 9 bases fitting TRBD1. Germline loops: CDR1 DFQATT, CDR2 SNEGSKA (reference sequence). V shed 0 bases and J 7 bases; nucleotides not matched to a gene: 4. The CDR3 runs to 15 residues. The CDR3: CSARDAGTGNSPLHF. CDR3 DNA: TGCAGTGCTAGAGATGCCGGGACAGGGAATTCACCCCTCCACTTT.

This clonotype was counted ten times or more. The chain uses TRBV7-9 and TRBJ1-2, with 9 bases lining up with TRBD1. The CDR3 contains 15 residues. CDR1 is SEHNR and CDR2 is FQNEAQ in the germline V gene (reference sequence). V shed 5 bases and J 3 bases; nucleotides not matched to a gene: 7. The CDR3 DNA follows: TGTGCCAGCAGCAGGAGACAGGGGGAAGACTATGGCTACACCTTC. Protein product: CASSRRQGEDYGYTF.

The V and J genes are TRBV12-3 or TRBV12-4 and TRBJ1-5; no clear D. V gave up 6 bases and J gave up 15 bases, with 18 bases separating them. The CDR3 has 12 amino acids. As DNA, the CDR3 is TGTGCCAGCAGCCAGCGGGAGCTTTCCCTGCATTTT. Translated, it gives CASSQRELSLHF.

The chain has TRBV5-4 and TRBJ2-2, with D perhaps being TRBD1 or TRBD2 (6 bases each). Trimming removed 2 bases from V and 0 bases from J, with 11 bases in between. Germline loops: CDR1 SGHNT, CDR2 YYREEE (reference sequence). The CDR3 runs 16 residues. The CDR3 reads CASSFGGLANTGELFF. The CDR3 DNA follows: TGTGCCAGCAGCTTCGGGGGCCTCGCGAACACCGGGGAGCTGTTTTTT.

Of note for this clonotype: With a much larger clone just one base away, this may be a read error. The CDR3 nucleotides are TGCGCCAACAGCTCCCTTCCGGGACAGAGGACCTACGAGCAGTACTTC. Encoded protein: CANSSLPGQRTYEQYF. V is TRBV5-1 and J is TRBJ2-7; 7 bases fit TRBD1. Germline loops: CDR1 SGHRS, CDR2 YFSETQ. This CDR3 comprises 16 residues. The full variable domain, with the rest looked up from reference TRBV5-1 and TRBJ2-7, is KAGVTQTPRYLIKTRGQQVTLSCSPISGHRSVSWYQQTPGQGLQFLFEYFSETQRNKGNFPGRFSGRQFSNSRSEMNVSTLELGDSALYLCANSSLPGQRTYEQYFGPGTRLTVT.